This passage covers 8 T cell receptor beta chains from one sample sequenced in a study of T-cell reconstitution after alpha-beta-depleted transplantation in children. Unique molecular identifiers were built into the TCRbeta library. TCRdb independently ran MiXCR on the PCR reads; one entry per CDR3 protein. The repertoire holds roughly 240,000 distinct CDR3 sequences, with under 9.5% as singletons. This specimen was PBMCs, mostly from graft donor cells, taken 180 days after TCRalphabeta/CD19-depleted stem cell transplant. Receptors originate from a male patient under 18 who had a stem cell transplant for acute lymphoblastic leukemia, so the T cells may come from the graft donor.

This clonotype has a count of ten or more. This sequence joins TRBV12-3 or TRBV12-4 and TRBJ2-5, with 8 nucleotides matching TRBD2. Trimming removed 4 bases from V and 9 bases from J; junction bases left unmatched: 28. The CDR3 runs to 20 residues. CDR3 sequence reads: CASSSLTGRPGGPGARAQYF. For the CDR3, the DNA is TGTGCCAGCAGTTCCCTGACGGGCCGACCGGGAGGGCCCGGGGCACGGGCCCAGTACTTC.

This clonotype was seen at least ten times. The genes are TRBV5-5 and TRBJ2-7; 9 nucleotides line up with TRBD1. CDR1 and CDR2 from the germline V gene are SGHKS and YYEKEE (reference sequence). This CDR3 contains 15 residues. J gave up 3 bases and V 0 bases, and 4 bases lay outside the gene matches. CDR3 DNA: TGTGCCAGCAGCTTGGCCCTGGACAGGGGCTACGAGCAGTACTTC. Its translation is CASSLALDRGYEQYF.

This clonotype was seen at least ten times. The chain employs TRBV29-1 and TRBJ1-4, with a tentative D call TRBD1 (6 bases). V lost 6 bases to trimming and J lost 8 bases, with 19 bases between them. The CDR3 runs to 14 residues. CDR1 and CDR2 (germline): SQVTM, ANQGSEA. The chain's CDR3 is CSVVGGPEGEKLFF. The CDR3 DNA sequence: TGCAGCGTCGTAGGGGGACCCGAGGGGGAAAAACTGTTTTTT.

This clonotype was seen repeatedly, ten times or more. The chain carries TRBV20-1 and TRBJ1-4; possibly TRBD1 for D (6 bases). V was cut by 7 bases and J by 3 bases, with 9 bases left in between. The V gene's germline CDR1 is DFQATT and CDR2 SNEGSKA (reference sequence). CDR3 length: 12 residues. The CDR3, as DNA: TGCAGTGTGGACAGCGCTAATGAAAAACTGTTTTTT. Translated: CSVDSANEKLFF.

In this sample, this clonotype turned up many times. The chain carries TRBV13 and TRBJ2-6, with unresolved D. This CDR3 region has 15 residues. The germline gives CDR1 PRHDT, CDR2 FYEKMQ (reference sequence). Trimming left V 2 bases short and J 3 bases short, with 8 bases between. CDR3 nucleotide sequence: TGTGCCAGCAGCTTAAATGGGTATGGGGCCAACGTCCTGACTTTC. This sequence encodes CASSLNGYGANVLTF.

This clonotype has at least ten counts. This chain's CDR3 is CASANPPEALTDTQYF. The CDR3 nucleotides are TGTGCCAGCGCCAACCCCCCGGAGGCCCTCACAGATACGCAGTATTTT. The V call is TRBV28, the J call TRBJ2-3, with D maybe TRBD2 (5 bases). Germline V lookup: CDR1 MDHEN, CDR2 SYDVKM. The CDR3 contains 16 residues. Between the trimmed V and J ends, which lost 8 bases and 2 bases, there was a span of 20 bases.

This clonotype was recorded a few times. J is TRBJ2-1 and V is TRBV7-3; 7 bases match TRBD2. With 1 base clipped from V and 9 bases from J, the junction kept 3 bases outside the gene matches. In germline, CDR1 is SGHTA, CDR2 FQGTGA. This CDR3 spans 13 amino acids. In DNA, the CDR3 is TGTGCCAGCAGCTTAAATGGGGAGGGTGAGCAGTTCTTC. Protein product: CASSLNGEGEQFF. The entire variable domain, with the rest obtained from reference TRBV7-3 and TRBJ2-1, is as follows: GAGVSQTPSNKVTEKGKYVELRCDPISGHTALYWYRQSLGQGPEFLIYFQGTGAADDSGLPNDRFFAVRPEGSVSTLKIQRTERGDSAVYLCASSLNGEGEQFFGPGTRLTVL.

The CDR3 DNA follows: TGTGCCAGCACCCAACCCGGGACAGTGCCTAACTATGGCTACACCTTC. Protein product: CASTQPGTVPNYGYTF. The rearrangement uses TRBV27 and TRBJ1-2; 7 bases match TRBD1. This CDR3 has 16 amino acids. With V trimmed by 7 bases and J by 0 bases, 11 bases remained unmatched. Germline V gene lookup returns CDR1 MNHEY and CDR2 SMNVEV (reference sequence).